This passage covers 27 T cell receptor beta chains from one sample sequenced in a study of regulatory T cells in long-lasting Graves disease (dated by TCRdb to about 2021). The receptor library was made with multiplex PCR. Sequencing was performed on an Illumina HiSeq 4000. TCR beta libraries were built with iRepertoire HTBI primers and Arm-PCR amplification of CDR3 regions. TCRdb reprocessing: public reads trimmed at Q25 with fastp, clones called with MiXCR, in-frame beta chains kept. Under each unique CDR3 protein, matching rows form one entry showing the most common genes and DNA. This sample lists under 450,000 distinct CDR3 sequences; over 9.5% were detected once. The top ten clonotypes cover approximately 17% of the sample. This sample's time point label indicates: newly diagnosed GD, antithyroid drugs for less than 3 months. For both TCR sequencing and RNA sequencing, RNA was extracted from PBMCs in TRIzol.

These data are also associated with another study on T cells in Graves' hyperthyroidism and ophthalmopathy.

The source material was peripheral blood mononuclear cells (PBMCs), sampled at new diagnosis, from a patient treated with antithyroid drugs. Receptors were obtained from a woman between 18 and 29 years old with Graves disease. Donor details come from another sample of the same person, matched by shared clones.

This clonotype was counted ten times or more. The rearrangement links TRBV4-1 to TRBJ2-5, with TRBD1 matching 8 bases. CDR1 is MGHRA and CDR2 is YSYEKL in the germline V gene. J gave up 5 bases and V 2 bases, and 7 bases lay outside the gene matches. The length of the CDR3 is 15 residues. The CDR3 DNA reads TGCGCCAGCAGCCAAAAAGGCCGGGACAGGGAGACCCAGTACTTC. Translation gives CASSQKGRDRETQYF.

Notes on this clonotype: A much larger clone is a single base away; this may be a read error. The chain couples TRBV19 to TRBJ2-3; 10 bases match TRBD1. CDR1 LNHDA and CDR2 SQIVND come from the germline V gene (reference sequence). The CDR3 length is 14 residues. The CDR3 sequence is CAGSTRQGADTQYF. Written as DNA, the CDR3 is TGTGCCGGTAGTACCCGACAGGGGGCCGATACGCAGTATTTT.

This clonotype showed up many times. The rearrangement uses TRBV7-3 and TRBJ2-2; D might be TRBD1 (6 bases). Trimming took off 5 bases at V and 5 bases at J, with 15 bases between the two ends. This CDR3 comprises 15 residues. Germline V gene data show CDR1 as SGHTA and CDR2 as FQGTGA. The CDR3: CASSRDRTQTGELFF. CDR3 DNA sequence: TGTGCCAGCAGCCGCGACAGGACCCAAACCGGGGAGCTGTTTTTT. Variable domain in full (rest from reference TRBV7-3 and TRBJ2-2): GAGVSQTPSNKVTEKGKYVELRCDPISGHTALYWYRQSLGQGPEFLIYFQGTGAADDSGLPNDRFFAVRPEGSVSTLKIQRTERGDSAVYLCASSRDRTQTGELFFGEGSRLTVL.

The J gene is TRBJ2-7, the V gene TRBV6-2 or TRBV6-3, with D possibly being TRBD1 (6 bases). Germline CDR1 MNHEY, CDR2 SVGEGT. V lost 0 bases to trimming and J lost 4 bases, with 10 bases between them. The CDR3 sequence is 14 residues long. CDR3 loop: CASSYSIGQYEQYF. For the CDR3, the DNA is TGTGCCAGCAGTTACTCGATCGGACAGTACGAGCAGTACTTC.

This clonotype appeared many times. The V call is TRBV6-2 or TRBV6-3, the J call TRBJ2-1; D unclear. Germline loops: CDR1 MNHEY, CDR2 SVGEGT. Trimming removed 0 bases at V and 4 bases at J, with 7 bases between. This CDR3 is 14 amino acids long. CDR3 in amino acids: CASSYSSRYNEQFF. CDR3 DNA sequence: TGTGCCAGCAGTTACTCGAGCAGATACAATGAGCAGTTCTTC.

This clonotype has a count of ten or more. The genes are TRBV28 and TRBJ1-1; 9 nucleotides align to TRBD1. Germline values: CDR1 MDHEN, CDR2 SYDVKM. V gave up 6 bases and J gave up 1 base; unmatched junction bases: 6. The CDR3 runs to 15 residues. The CDR3 DNA reads TGTGCCAGCAGCGCTCCGGACAGGGGGAACACTGAAGCTTTCTTT. It codes for CASSAPDRGNTEAFF.

There are a few counts of this clonotype. This CDR3 is CAISERVGIGGTEAFF. CDR3 in DNA: TGTGCCATCAGTGAGCGTGTAGGAATTGGGGGAACTGAAGCTTTCTTT. This chain joins TRBV10-3 and TRBJ1-1, with D maybe TRBD1 (5 bases). The CDR3 loop spans 16 amino acids. CDR1 is ENHRY, CDR2 SYGVKD, per germline. V was trimmed by 2 bases and J by 5 bases, leaving 18 bases between them.

This clonotype was detected only a few times. The rearrangement joins TRBV12-3 or TRBV12-4 to TRBJ1-5; unclear D gene. Trimming removed 11 bases at V and 0 bases at J, with 14 bases between. This CDR3 region has 14 residues. DNA for the CDR3: TGTGCCTCGTCAATATCATTTAGCAATCAGCCCCAGCATTTT. Protein product: CASSISFSNQPQHF.

The table lists this clonotype with many counts. The chain combines TRBV12-5 with TRBJ1-2; D call uncertain. Trimming cost V 2 bases and J 4 bases, with 17 bases left between them. The CDR3 contains 16 residues. Germline loops: CDR1 LGHNT, CDR2 FRNRAP. CDR3 amino acids: CASGLLLGPALYGYTF. CDR3 nucleotides: TGTGCTAGTGGTTTGCTCCTAGGACCCGCCCTCTATGGCTACACCTTC.

This clonotype was picked up many times. The chain employs TRBV28 and TRBJ2-7, with TRBD2 as a possible D gene (5 bases). V lost 3 bases, J lost 0 bases, and 15 bases lay in between. Germline CDR1 MDHEN, CDR2 SYDVKM. The CDR3 runs 16 residues. The CDR3 spells CASSFPELGNSYEQYF. The CDR3 DNA is TGTGCCAGCAGTTTTCCCGAACTAGGCAACTCCTACGAGCAGTACTTC.

As concerns this clonotype: One junction end disagrees with the germline gene, perhaps due to a read error. J is TRBJ1-2 and V is TRBV6-2 or TRBV6-3; D gene uncertain. CDR3 length equals 13 residues. Germline CDR1 and CDR2: MNHEY and SVGEGT. CDR3 amino acids: CTSSYSAGYGYTF. The CDR3 DNA reads as TGTACCAGCAGTTACTCGGCAGGCTATGGCTACACCTTC.

To note about this clonotype: One junction end does not reproduce the germline sequence, and a read error may be involved. The V and J genes are TRBV20-1 and TRBJ1-2, with 8 bases that match TRBD1. The CDR3 totals 13 residues. Per the germline V gene, CDR1 is DFQATT and CDR2 is SNEGSKA (reference sequence). CDR3 residues: CSAWTGNIYGYTF. CDR3 in DNA: TGCAGTGCTTGGACAGGGAACATCTATGGCTACACTTTC.

This clonotype was observed at least ten times. The genes are TRBV20-1 and TRBJ2-7, with 9 bases matching TRBD2. Germline values: CDR1 DFQATT, CDR2 SNEGSKA (reference sequence). The CDR3 is 14 amino acids. V was pared by 3 bases and J by 3 bases, with 6 bases of the junction left unmatched. DNA for the CDR3: TGCAGTGCTAGGGTTAGCGGGAGCGACTACGAGCAGTACTTC. Translating it yields CSARVSGSDYEQYF.

This clonotype was seen only a few times. The J gene is TRBJ1-1, the V gene TRBV20-1; D uncertain. CDR3 length: 18 amino acids. V was cut by 1 base and J by 8 bases, with 29 bases left in between. Germline V gives CDR1 DFQATT, CDR2 SNEGSKA (reference sequence). The DNA for the CDR3 is TGCAGTGCTAGAGCCGATACATCGCGAACTCCTCCAGGCATGGAAGCTTTCTTT. It specifies CSARADTSRTPPGMEAFF.

This clonotype was observed many times. The gene calls are TRBV7-2 and TRBJ2-2; 11 bases line up with TRBD1. Germline V lookup: CDR1 SGHTA, CDR2 FQGNSA. The CDR3 length is 19 residues. The V segment lost 3 bases and the J segment 1 base; nucleotides outside the gene matches: 10. CDR3 protein: CASSFPGVGTGGNTGELFF. DNA of the CDR3: TGTGCCAGCAGCTTCCCTGGGGTCGGGACAGGGGGGAACACCGGGGAGCTGTTTTTT.

This clonotype was observed at least ten times. The V and J genes are TRBV28 and TRBJ2-1; TRBD2 agrees at 12 bases. The CDR3 totals 17 residues. Looked up from germline, CDR1 is MDHEN and CDR2 is SYDVKM. J lost 4 bases, V lost 4 bases, and 8 bases had no gene match. CDR3 in DNA: TGTGCCAGCAGTTCGGGTCTAGCGGGAGGGCTTTACAATGAGCAGTTCTTC. This encodes CASSSGLAGGLYNEQFF. The full variable domain, its missing parts supplied by reference TRBV28 and TRBJ2-1, is DVKVTQSSRYLVKRTGEKVFLECVQDMDHENMFWYRQDPGLGLRLIYFSYDVKMKEKGDIPEGYSVSREKKERFSLILESASTNQTSMYLCASSSGLAGGLYNEQFFGPGTRLTVL.

This clonotype was counted many times. The gene calls are TRBV20-1 and TRBJ2-1; the D is unclear. CDR3 length: 11 residues. Trimming took off 5 bases at V and 5 bases at J, with 7 bases between the two ends. In germline, CDR1 is DFQATT, CDR2 SNEGSKA (reference sequence). In DNA, the CDR3 is TGCAGTGCTTGGGGTAACAATGAGCAGTTCTTC. Encoded protein: CSAWGNNEQFF.

Only a few counts were recorded for this clonotype. It may be a read error: a sequence one base away is much more abundant. The chain couples TRBV4-3 to TRBJ1-5; no clear D gene. Deletions cut 0 bases from V and 5 bases from J, with 5 bases between. The CDR3 has 13 amino acids. CDR1 LGHNA and CDR2 YSLEER come from the germline V gene. The CDR3 region has the DNA TGCGCCAGCAGCCAAGATAGGTATCAGCCCCAGCATTTT. Translating it yields CASSQDRYQPQHF.

The chain carries TRBV5-1 and TRBJ2-2; D gene uncertain. Trimming stripped 0 bases from V and 6 bases from J, with 15 bases between. This CDR3 region has 16 residues. Germline V lookup: CDR1 SGHRS, CDR2 YFSETQ. DNA of the CDR3: TGCGCCAGCAGCTTGGCGGGCATCGGCTACTCCGGGGAGCTGTTTTTT. Encoded protein: CASSLAGIGYSGELFF.

The chain employs TRBV20-1 and TRBJ2-1; 9 nucleotides align to TRBD2. The junction had 11 bases not matched to a gene; V was cut back by 6 bases and J by 8 bases. CDR3 length: 14 residues. Per the germline V gene, CDR1 is DFQATT and CDR2 is SNEGSKA (reference sequence). CDR3 in DNA: TGCAGTGCCCGGGCGGGAGGGCCGCAGGATGAGCAGTTCTTC. Encoded protein: CSARAGGPQDEQFF.

This clonotype showed up many times. This sequence joins TRBV18 and TRBJ1-1; D is unresolved. CDR3 size: 11 residues. V was trimmed by 5 bases and J by 11 bases, leaving 12 bases between them. The V gene's germline CDR1 is KGHSH and CDR2 LQKENI. CDR3 sequence (DNA): TGTGCCAGCTCATCGGGAGACCAGGCTTTCTTT. It translates to CASSSGDQAFF.

The rearrangement uses TRBV7-9 and TRBJ1-4; D gene uncertain. The CDR3 is made up of 15 amino acids. The germline CDR1 and CDR2 sequences are SEHNR and FQNEAQ (reference sequence). V lost 2 bases and J lost 6, with 13 bases in between. The CDR3 here is CASSLSVALDEKLFF. As DNA, the CDR3 is TGTGCCAGCAGCTTATCTGTCGCTCTAGATGAAAAACTGTTTTTT.

This clonotype was seen at least ten times. The chain links TRBV12-3 or TRBV12-4 to TRBJ2-1, with 7 bases identical to TRBD1. The CDR3 is 11 amino acids. V gave up 1 base and J gave up 14 bases; unmatched junction bases: 2. The chain's CDR3 is CASSLGQGEFF. In nucleotides, the CDR3 is TGTGCCAGCAGTTTAGGGCAGGGGGAGTTCTTC.

As regards this clonotype: Only one base separates this from a far larger clonotype, so it likely reflects a read error. The chain employs TRBV28 and TRBJ2-4; no reliable D call. The J call may be in error: the DNA end matches TRBJ2-7 better. Looked up from germline, CDR1 is MDHEN and CDR2 is SYDVKM. The CDR3 is 14 residues long. The CDR3 nucleotides are TGTGCCAGCAGTCAGGACCGGAGCTCCTACGAGCAGTACTTC. This translates into CASSQDRSSYEQYF.

This clonotype was recorded many times. An end of the junction differs from the germline gene, which may be a read error. CDR3 DNA sequence: TGCAGTGTGGGGTACGGGGAAGGACATACCGACTTC. It yields the protein CSVGYGEGHTDF. V and J are TRBV20-1 and TRBJ2-5; D might be TRBD1 or TRBD2, each matching 5 bases. From germline, CDR1 is DFQATT and CDR2 SNEGSKA (reference sequence). The CDR3 length is 12 residues.

This clonotype has a count of ten or more. The chain carries TRBV6-2 or TRBV6-3 and TRBJ2-1, with a tentative D call TRBD2 (6 bases). The CDR3 totals 15 residues. V was clipped by 3 bases and J by 2 bases, with 11 bases between them. In germline, CDR1 is MNHEY, CDR2 SVGEGT. CDR3 bases: TGTGCCAGCAGTTATAGGACTACAACCTACAATGAGCAGTTCTTC. It encodes CASSYRTTTYNEQFF.

The sample holds many counts of this clonotype. V gene TRBV12-3 or TRBV12-4 combines with J gene TRBJ2-7; maybe TRBD1 (6 bases). This CDR3 contains 12 residues. V lost 5 bases and J 7 bases, leaving 12 bases between the germline ends. For the CDR3, the DNA is TGTGCCAGCAGTCTAAACAGGGAAGAGCAGTACGTC. This codes for CASSLNREEQYV.